A single sample gave rise to the 16 T cell receptor beta chains below, sequenced in a study of control samples from healthy donors and cancer patients. Clones were sequenced by immunoSEQ multiplex PCR, and TCRdb holds only the in-frame ones, with some missing. The sample holds about 130,000 clones, about 91% seen once. The sequencing sample was made of blood. The origin of the receptors is a man aged 18 to 29 in good health.

A note on this clone: Compared with germline, one end of the junction differs, possibly owing to a read error. The rearrangement joins TRBV6-5 to TRBJ1-1; D might be TRBD1 (6 bases). The germline V gene has CDR1 MNHEY and CDR2 SVGAGI. This CDR3 is 10 amino acids long. CDR3 DNA: TGTGCCAGCAGTTCAGGGGTGCTAGTCTTT. Translating it yields CASSSGVLVF.

J is TRBJ1-4 and V is TRBV7-9, with D uncertain. Germline V gives CDR1 SEHNR, CDR2 FQNEAQ (reference sequence). CDR3 length: 15 amino acids. The germline V and J ends were trimmed by 4 bases and 2 bases, with 11 bases remaining between them. This CDR3 is CASSSKTGTNEKLFF. In DNA, the CDR3 is TGTGCCAGCAGCTCAAAAACTGGGACTAATGAAAAACTGTTTTTT.

V gene TRBV7-9 combines with J gene TRBJ2-2; TRBD1 matches 9 bases. CDR3 size: 15 residues. Germline assignment: CDR1 SEHNR and CDR2 FQNEAQ (reference sequence). The trim removed 7 bases at V and 2 bases at J, leaving 5 bases unmatched. In DNA form, the CDR3 reads TGTGCCAGCATCGGGGGACAGGGTAACACCGGGGAGCTGTTTTTT. This translates into CASIGGQGNTGELFF.

The chain is built from TRBV29-1 and TRBJ2-3; maybe TRBD2 (6 bases). From germline, CDR1 is SQVTM and CDR2 ANQGSEA. The CDR3 is 13 residues long. The germline V and J ends were trimmed by 0 bases and 13 bases, with 17 bases remaining between them. CDR3 loop: CSVEEGALGGKYF. In DNA form, the CDR3 reads TGCAGCGTTGAAGAAGGGGCCCTCGGGGGAAAGTATTTT.

The chain employs TRBV7-6 and TRBJ2-5, with unresolved D. CDR3 length: 13 amino acids. From germline, CDR1 is SGHVS and CDR2 FNYEAQ. The V end lost 1 base, the J end lost 4 bases, and 7 bases lay between the germline ends. The CDR3 protein is CASSLGGRETQYF. In nucleotides, the CDR3 is TGTGCCAGCAGCTTAGGGGGAAGAGAGACCCAGTACTTC.

This clone is a singleton in its sample. The rearrangement joins TRBV7-3 to TRBJ1-6; a weak D match, TRBD1 (5 bases). The CDR3 consists of 15 residues. Germline-derived CDR1 and CDR2 are SGHTA and FQGTGA. Trimming removed 0 bases at V and 7 bases at J, with 10 bases between. The CDR3 bases are TGTGCCAGCAGCTTAACGTCAGGGACCAATTCACCCCTCCACTTT. Protein sequence: CASSLTSGTNSPLHF.

The chain joins TRBV4-1 to TRBJ2-5; weak D call: TRBD2 (5 bases). Germline loops: CDR1 MGHRA, CDR2 YSYEKL. This CDR3 comprises 13 residues. Deletions cut 4 bases from V and 5 bases from J, with 11 bases between. The CDR3 reads CASSREGRETQYF. The CDR3 DNA sequence: TGCGCCAGCAGCCGAGAGGGTAGGGAGACCCAGTACTTC.

J is TRBJ1-3 and V is TRBV5-5; D unresolved. The CDR3 consists of 16 residues. Germline V gene sequence: CDR1 SGHKS, CDR2 YYEKEE (reference sequence). The V and J ends lost 0 bases and 0 bases respectively, with 10 bases between them. The CDR3 reads CASSLAGSNSGNTIYF. The CDR3 DNA is TGTGCCAGCAGCTTGGCGGGCTCTAACTCTGGAAACACCATATATTTT.

The V gene is TRBV5-1, the J gene TRBJ2-3; D is uncertain. In germline, CDR1 is SGHRS, CDR2 YFSETQ. Trimming cost V 3 bases and J 2 bases, with 7 bases left between them. This CDR3 spans 13 amino acids. CDR3 residues: CASSYSNTDTQYF. CDR3 in DNA: TGCGCCAGCAGCTACAGTAACACAGATACGCAGTATTTT.

In its sample, this clone was seen once. V usage is TRBV2 and J usage is TRBJ1-1, with 7 bases lining up with TRBD1. Looked up from germline, CDR1 is SNHLY and CDR2 is FYNNEI. Unmatched junction bases numbered 2, after V lost 6 bases and J lost 4 bases. This CDR3 comprises 12 residues. The CDR3 coding sequence is TGTGCCAGCAGAGACAGGGTCACTGAAGCTTTCTTT. This translates into CASRDRVTEAFF. The whole variable domain, filled in from reference TRBV2 and TRBJ1-1, reads EPEVTQTPSHQVTQMGQEVILRCVPISNHLYFYWYRQILGQKVEFLVSFYNNEISEKSEIFDDQFSVERPDGSNFTLKIRSTKLEDSAMYFCASRDRVTEAFFGQGTRLTVV.

The chain uses TRBV11-3 and TRBJ2-2; D is perhaps TRBD1 (6 bases). V was clipped by 5 bases and J by 1 base, with 17 bases between them. The CDR3 contains 17 residues. Germline assignment: CDR1 SGHNT and CDR2 YENEEA. The CDR3: CASSPDSRPRNTGELFF. In nucleotides, the CDR3 is TGTGCCAGCAGCCCGGACAGCAGACCCAGGAACACCGGGGAGCTGTTTTTT. Looking up the rest from reference TRBV11-3 and TRBJ2-2 gives the full variable domain: EAGVVQSPRYKIIEKKQPVAFWCNPISGHNTLYWYLQNLGQGPELLIRYENEEAVDDSQLPKDRFSAERLKGVDSTLKIQPAELGDSAVYLCASSPDSRPRNTGELFFGEGSRLTVL.

The V call is TRBV19, the J call TRBJ1-5; the D is unclear. The germline V gene encodes CDR1 LNHDA and CDR2 SQIVND (reference sequence). V was cut by 4 bases and J by 5 bases, with 12 bases left in between. The CDR3 consists of 14 residues. CDR3 loop: CASSRGGADQPQHF. In DNA, the CDR3 is TGTGCCAGTAGTAGGGGTGGAGCGGATCAGCCCCAGCATTTT.

The CDR3 loop reads CASSRLAGGQETQYF. DNA of the CDR3: TGTGCCAGCAGCCGACTAGCGGGGGGTCAAGAGACCCAGTACTTC. The chain has TRBV6-5 and TRBJ2-5, with 13 nucleotides matching TRBD2. In germline, CDR1 is MNHEY, CDR2 SVGAGI. J was trimmed by 2 bases and V by 6 bases; bases with no gene match: 3. The CDR3 covers 15 residues.

This clone was counted a few times. CDR3 region: CASSSKRGGHEKLFF. In DNA form, the CDR3 reads TGTGCCAGCAGCTCGAAGCGGGGTGGTCATGAAAAACTGTTTTTT. The chain employs TRBV7-7 and TRBJ1-4; D gene ambiguous. The CDR3 totals 15 residues. CDR1 and CDR2 (germline): SSHAT, FNYEAQ (reference sequence). V gave up 4 bases and J gave up 6 bases, with 15 bases separating them.

The V call is TRBV15, the J call TRBJ1-4; D may be TRBD1 (5 bases). Germline V gene lookup returns CDR1 LNHNV and CDR2 YYDKDF (reference sequence). Trimming stripped 0 bases from V and 3 bases from J, with 14 bases between. This CDR3 is 17 amino acids long. The chain's CDR3 is CATSRDPGARANEKLFF. The DNA of the CDR3 is TGTGCCACCAGCAGAGATCCCGGGGCGAGGGCTAATGAAAAACTGTTTTTT. The entire variable domain, with the rest obtained from reference TRBV15 and TRBJ1-4, is as follows: DAMVIQNPRYQVTQFGKPVTLSCSQTLNHNVMYWYQQKSSQAPKLLFHYYDKDFNNEADTPDNFQSRRPNTSFCFLDIRSPGLGDTAMYLCATSRDPGARANEKLFFGSGTQLSVL.

V and J are TRBV15 and TRBJ2-5; 7 positions match TRBD1. The J segment lost 6 bases and the V segment lost 0 bases, leaving 10 bases of the junction unmatched. There are 16 residues in the CDR3. Per germline, CDR1 LNHNV and CDR2 YYDKDF (reference sequence). For the CDR3, the DNA is TGTGCCACCAGCAGAGATCGGGCGACAGGGCTAAAGACCCAGTACTTC. Encoded protein: CATSRDRATGLKTQYF.